The 3 T cell receptor beta chains reported below all come from one sample, sequenced in a study of cytomegalovirus exposure and HLA in healthy donors. Sequencing was performed with immunoSEQ multiplex PCR; in TCRdb, only in-frame clones are kept and a portion is missing. The data hold 55,000 to 75,000 clones, with about 95% observed a single time. Sample: PBMCs. All receptors derive from a woman aged 18-29 years in good health and CMV-seronegative.

The chain links TRBV27 to TRBJ2-1; D is undetermined. Trimming removed 8 bases from V and 0 bases from J, with 8 bases in between. Per the germline V gene, CDR1 is MNHEY and CDR2 is SMNVEV (reference sequence). The CDR3 length is 13 residues. The CDR3 is CASRRSSYNEQFF. CDR3 coding DNA: TGTGCCAGCCGCCGGAGCTCCTACAATGAGCAGTTCTTC.

The V and J genes are TRBV5-4 and TRBJ2-6, with D uncertain. From germline, CDR1 is SGHNT and CDR2 YYREEE (reference sequence). The CDR3 contains 17 residues. The germline V and J ends were trimmed by 2 bases and 0 bases, with 12 bases remaining between them. In DNA form, the CDR3 reads TGTGCCAGCAGCTTTTTGCAGCGATACTCTGGGGCCAACGTCCTGACTTTC. It translates to CASSFLQRYSGANVLTF. The whole variable domain, filled in from reference TRBV5-4 and TRBJ2-6, reads ETGVTQSPTHLIKTRGQQVTLRCSSQSGHNTVSWYQQALGQGPQFIFQYYREEENGRGNFPPRFSGLQFPNYSSELNVNALELDDSALYLCASSFLQRYSGANVLTFGAGSRLTVL.

The V gene is TRBV7-3, the J gene TRBJ2-5, with TRBD2 matching 16 bases. CDR3 size: 17 residues. Germline CDR1 and CDR2: SGHTA and FQGTGA. After removal of 5 bases from V and 5 bases from J, the junction contained 8 bases not matched to a gene. CDR3 sequence: CASSPGTSGGAGETQYF. CDR3 nucleotide sequence: TGTGCCAGCAGCCCCGGGACTAGCGGGGGGGCCGGGGAGACCCAGTACTTC.